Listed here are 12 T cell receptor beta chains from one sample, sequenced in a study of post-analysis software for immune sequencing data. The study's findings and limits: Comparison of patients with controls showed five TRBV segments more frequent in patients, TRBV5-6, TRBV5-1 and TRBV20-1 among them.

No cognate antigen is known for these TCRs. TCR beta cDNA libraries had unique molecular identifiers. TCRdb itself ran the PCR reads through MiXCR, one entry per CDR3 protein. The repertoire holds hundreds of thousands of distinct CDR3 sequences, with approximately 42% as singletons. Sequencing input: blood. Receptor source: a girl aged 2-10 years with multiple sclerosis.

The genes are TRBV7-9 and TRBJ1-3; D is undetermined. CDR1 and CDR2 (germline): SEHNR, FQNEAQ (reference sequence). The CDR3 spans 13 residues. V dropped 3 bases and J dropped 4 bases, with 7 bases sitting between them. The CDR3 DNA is TGTGCCAGCAGCTTTGAATACGGAAACACCATATATTTT. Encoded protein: CASSFEYGNTIYF. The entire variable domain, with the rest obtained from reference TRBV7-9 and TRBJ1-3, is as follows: DTGVSQNPRHKITKRGQNVTFRCDPISEHNRLYWYRQTLGQGPEFLTYFQNEAQLEKSRLLSDRFSAERPKGSFSTLEIQRTEQGDSAMYLCASSFEYGNTIYFGEGSWLTVV.

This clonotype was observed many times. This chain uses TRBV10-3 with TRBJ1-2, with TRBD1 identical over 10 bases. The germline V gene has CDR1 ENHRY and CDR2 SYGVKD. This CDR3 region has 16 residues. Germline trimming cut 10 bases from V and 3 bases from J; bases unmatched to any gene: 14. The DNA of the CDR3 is TGTGCCACCTACCAGATAGGACAGGGGGAGGACTATGGCTACACCTTC. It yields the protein CATYQIGQGEDYGYTF.

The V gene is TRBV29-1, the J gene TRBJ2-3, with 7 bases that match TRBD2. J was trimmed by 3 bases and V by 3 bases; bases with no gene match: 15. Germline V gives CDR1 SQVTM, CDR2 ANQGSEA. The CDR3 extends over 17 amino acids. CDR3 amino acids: CSVDEAGSTGGTDTQYF. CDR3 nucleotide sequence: TGCAGCGTTGATGAAGCGGGATCGACGGGTGGTACAGATACGCAGTATTTT.

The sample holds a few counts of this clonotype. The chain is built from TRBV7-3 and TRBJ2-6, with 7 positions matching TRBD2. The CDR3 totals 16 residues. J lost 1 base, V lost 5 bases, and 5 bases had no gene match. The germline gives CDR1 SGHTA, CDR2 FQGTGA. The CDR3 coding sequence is TGTGCCAGCAGCCTCCGCGGGAGTTCTGGGGCCAACGTCCTGACTTTC. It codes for CASSLRGSSGANVLTF.

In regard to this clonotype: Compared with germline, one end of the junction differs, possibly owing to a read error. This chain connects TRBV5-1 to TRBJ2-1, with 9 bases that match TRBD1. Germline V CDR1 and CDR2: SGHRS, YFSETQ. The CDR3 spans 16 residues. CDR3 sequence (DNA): TGTGCCAGCAGCTCATCACAGGGGGCCAGTGGGAATGAGCAGTTCTTC. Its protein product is CASSSSQGASGNEQFF.

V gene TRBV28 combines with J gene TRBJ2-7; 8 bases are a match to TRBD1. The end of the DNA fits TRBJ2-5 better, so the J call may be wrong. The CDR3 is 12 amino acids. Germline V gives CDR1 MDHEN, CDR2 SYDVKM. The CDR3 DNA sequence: TGTGCCAGCCTTAACAGGGGGGAGACCCAGTACTTC. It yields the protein CASLNRGETQYF.

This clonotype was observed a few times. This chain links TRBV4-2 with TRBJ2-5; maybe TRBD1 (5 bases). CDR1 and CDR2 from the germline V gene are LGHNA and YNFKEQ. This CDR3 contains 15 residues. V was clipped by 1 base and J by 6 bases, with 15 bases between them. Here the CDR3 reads CASSQVRAVIKTQYF. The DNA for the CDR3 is TGTGCCAGCAGCCAAGTCAGGGCAGTGATCAAGACCCAGTACTTC.

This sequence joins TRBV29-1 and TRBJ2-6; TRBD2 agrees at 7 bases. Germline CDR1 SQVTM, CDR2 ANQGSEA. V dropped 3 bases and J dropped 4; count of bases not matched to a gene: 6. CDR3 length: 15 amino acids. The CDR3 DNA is TGCAGCGTTGAGTCGGGGGGATTCGGGGCCAACGTCCTGACTTTC. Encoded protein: CSVESGGFGANVLTF.

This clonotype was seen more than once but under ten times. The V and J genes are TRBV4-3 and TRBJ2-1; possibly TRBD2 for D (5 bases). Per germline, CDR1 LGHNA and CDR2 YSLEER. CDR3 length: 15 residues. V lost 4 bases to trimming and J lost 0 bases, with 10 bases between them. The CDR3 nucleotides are TGCGCCAGCAGCCCCAGCGGAGACTCCTACAATGAGCAGTTCTTC. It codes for CASSPSGDSYNEQFF.

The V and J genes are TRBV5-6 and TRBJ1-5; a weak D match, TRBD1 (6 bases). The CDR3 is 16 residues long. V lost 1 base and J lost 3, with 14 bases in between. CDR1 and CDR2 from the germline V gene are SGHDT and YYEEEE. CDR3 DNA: TGTGCCAGCAGCTTGAGAATGACAGGCCTCAATCAGCCCCAGCATTTT. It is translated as CASSLRMTGLNQPQHF.

CDR3 residues: CASSSPKAGGTYNEQFF. CDR3 nucleotide sequence: TGTGCCAGCAGTTCTCCGAAAGCGGGAGGGACCTACAATGAGCAGTTCTTC. The chain is built from TRBV28 and TRBJ2-1; 10 nucleotides match TRBD2. Trimming at V came to 4 bases and at J to 2 bases, leaving 8 bases not matched to a gene. The CDR3 runs 17 residues. Germline V gene lookup returns CDR1 MDHEN and CDR2 SYDVKM.

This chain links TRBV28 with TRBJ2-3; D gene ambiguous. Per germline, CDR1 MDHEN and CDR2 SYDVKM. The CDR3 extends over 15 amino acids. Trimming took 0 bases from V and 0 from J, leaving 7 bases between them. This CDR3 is CASSLWSDSTDTQYF. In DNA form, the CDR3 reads TGTGCCAGCAGTTTATGGAGCGACAGCACAGATACGCAGTATTTT.